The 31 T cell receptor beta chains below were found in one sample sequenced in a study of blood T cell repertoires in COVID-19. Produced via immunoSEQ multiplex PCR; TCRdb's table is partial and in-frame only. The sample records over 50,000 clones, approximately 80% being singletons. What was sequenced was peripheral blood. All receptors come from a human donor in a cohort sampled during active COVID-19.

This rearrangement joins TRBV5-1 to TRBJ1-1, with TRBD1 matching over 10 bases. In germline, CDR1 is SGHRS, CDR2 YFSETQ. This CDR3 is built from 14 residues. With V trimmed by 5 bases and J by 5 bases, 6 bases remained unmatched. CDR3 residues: CASSLGQGITEAFF. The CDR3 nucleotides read TGCGCCAGCAGTCTGGGACAGGGGATAACTGAAGCTTTCTTT.

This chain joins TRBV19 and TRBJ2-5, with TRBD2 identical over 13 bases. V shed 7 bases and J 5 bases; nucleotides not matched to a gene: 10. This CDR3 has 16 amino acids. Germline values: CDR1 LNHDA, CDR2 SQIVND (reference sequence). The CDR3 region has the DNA TGTGCCAGTAAGGCTAAGGGACTAGCGGGGAGGGAGACCCAGTACTTC. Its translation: CASKAKGLAGRETQYF. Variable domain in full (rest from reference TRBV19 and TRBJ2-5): DGGITQSPKYLFRKEGQNVTLSCEQNLNHDAMYWYRQDPGQGLRLIYYSQIVNDFQKGDIAEGYSVSREKKESFPLTVTSAQKNPTAFYLCASKAKGLAGRETQYFGPGTRLLVL.

The CDR3: CASSYSYRGGGNTIYF. CDR3 in DNA: TGTGCCAGCAGTTACTCCTACAGGGGCGGTGGAAACACCATATATTTT. The J gene is TRBJ1-3, the V gene TRBV6-5; 7 nucleotides match TRBD1. This CDR3 comprises 16 residues. Trimming removed 0 bases from V and 3 bases from J; junction bases left unmatched: 5. Looked up from germline, CDR1 is MNHEY and CDR2 is SVGAGI.

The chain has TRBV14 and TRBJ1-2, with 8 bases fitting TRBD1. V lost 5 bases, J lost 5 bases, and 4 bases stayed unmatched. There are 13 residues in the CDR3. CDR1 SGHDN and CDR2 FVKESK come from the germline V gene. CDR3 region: CASSRTGSYGYTF. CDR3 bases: TGTGCCAGCAGCAGGACAGGGTCATATGGCTACACCTTC.

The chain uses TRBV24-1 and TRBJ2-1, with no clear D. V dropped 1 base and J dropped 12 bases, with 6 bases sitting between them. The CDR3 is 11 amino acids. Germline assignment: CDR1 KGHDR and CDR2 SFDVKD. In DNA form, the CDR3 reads TGTGCCACCAGTGATTTCATTAGGCAGTTCTTC. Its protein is CATSDFIRQFF.

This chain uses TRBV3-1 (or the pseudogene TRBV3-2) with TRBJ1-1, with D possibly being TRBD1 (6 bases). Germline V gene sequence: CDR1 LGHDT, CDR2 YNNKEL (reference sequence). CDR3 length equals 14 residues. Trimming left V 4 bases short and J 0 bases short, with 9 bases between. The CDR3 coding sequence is TGTGCCAGCAGCCTCAGGGGAATGAACACTGAAGCTTTCTTT. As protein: CASSLRGMNTEAFF.

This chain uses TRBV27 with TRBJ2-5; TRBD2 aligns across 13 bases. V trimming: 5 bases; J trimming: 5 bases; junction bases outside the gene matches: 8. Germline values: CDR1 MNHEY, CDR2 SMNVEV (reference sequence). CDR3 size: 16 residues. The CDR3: CASSRGLAGYDETQYF. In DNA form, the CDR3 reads TGTGCCAGCAGTCGGGGACTAGCGGGGTATGATGAGACCCAGTACTTC.

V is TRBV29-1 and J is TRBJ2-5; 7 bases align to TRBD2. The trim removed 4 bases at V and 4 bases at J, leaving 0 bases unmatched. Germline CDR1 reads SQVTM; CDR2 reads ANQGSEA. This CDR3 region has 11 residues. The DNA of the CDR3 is TGCAGCGTTGGGGAGGGAGAGACCCAGTACTTC. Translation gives CSVGEGETQYF.

CDR3 nucleotides: TGTGCCAGCAGCGGGGCTTTGTTGACAGGGAAGATCGAAGCTTTCTTT. As protein: CASSGALLTGKIEAFF. The rearrangement links TRBV11-2 to TRBJ1-1, with 7 bases that match TRBD1. The CDR3 spans 16 residues. Trimming removed 5 bases from V and 8 bases from J; junction bases left unmatched: 17. Germline V gene lookup returns CDR1 SGHAT and CDR2 FQNNGV.

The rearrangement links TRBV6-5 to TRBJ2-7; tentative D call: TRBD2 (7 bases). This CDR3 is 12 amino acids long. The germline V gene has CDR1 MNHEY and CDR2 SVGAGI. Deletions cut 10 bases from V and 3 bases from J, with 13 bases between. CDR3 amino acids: CATRGGGYEQYF. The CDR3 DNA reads TGTGCCACCCGAGGGGGGGGCTACGAGCAGTACTTC.

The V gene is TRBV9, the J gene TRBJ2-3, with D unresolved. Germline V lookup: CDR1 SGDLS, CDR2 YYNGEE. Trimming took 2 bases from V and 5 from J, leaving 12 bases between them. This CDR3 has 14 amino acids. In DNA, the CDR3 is TGTGCCAGCAGCGTTCTGCCTACCCTAGATACGCAGTATTTT. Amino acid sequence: CASSVLPTLDTQYF.

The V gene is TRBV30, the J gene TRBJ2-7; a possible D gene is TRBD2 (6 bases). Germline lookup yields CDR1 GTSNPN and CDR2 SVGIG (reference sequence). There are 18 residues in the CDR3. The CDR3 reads CALTGERNGPGPVYEQYF. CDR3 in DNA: TGTGCTTTGACGGGAGAACGAAACGGCCCCGGTCCTGTGTACGAGCAGTACTTC.

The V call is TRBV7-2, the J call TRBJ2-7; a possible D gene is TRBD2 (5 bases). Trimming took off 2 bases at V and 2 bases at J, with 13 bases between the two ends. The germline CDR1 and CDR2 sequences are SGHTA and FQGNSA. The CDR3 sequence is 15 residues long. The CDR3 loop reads CASSLSTGVAYEQYF. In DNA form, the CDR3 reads TGTGCCAGCAGCTTAAGCACCGGGGTTGCCTACGAGCAGTACTTC.

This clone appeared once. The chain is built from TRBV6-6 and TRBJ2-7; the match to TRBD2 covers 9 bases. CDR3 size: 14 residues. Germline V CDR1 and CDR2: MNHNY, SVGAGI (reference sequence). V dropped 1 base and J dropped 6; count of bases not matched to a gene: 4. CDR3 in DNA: TGTGCCAGCAGTTACTACGCAGCGGGGGGCGAGCAGTACTTC. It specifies CASSYYAAGGEQYF.

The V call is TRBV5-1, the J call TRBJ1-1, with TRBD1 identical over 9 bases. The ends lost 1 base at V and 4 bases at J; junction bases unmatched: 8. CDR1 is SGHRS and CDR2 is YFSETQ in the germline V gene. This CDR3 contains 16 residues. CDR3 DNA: TGCGCCAGCAGCTTGACCGGGACAGGGATTTCCACTGAAGCTTTCTTT. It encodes CASSLTGTGISTEAFF.

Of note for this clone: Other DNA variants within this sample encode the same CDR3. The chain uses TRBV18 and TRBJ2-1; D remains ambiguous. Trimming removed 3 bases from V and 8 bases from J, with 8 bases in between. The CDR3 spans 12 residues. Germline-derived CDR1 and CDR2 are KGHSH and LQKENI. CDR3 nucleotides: TGTGCCAGCTCACCCCAACGCGATGAGCAGTTCTTC. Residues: CASSPQRDEQFF.

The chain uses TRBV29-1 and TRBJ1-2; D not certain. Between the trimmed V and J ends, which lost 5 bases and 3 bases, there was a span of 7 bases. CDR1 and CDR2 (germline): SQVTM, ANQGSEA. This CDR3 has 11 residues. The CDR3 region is CSVQRDYGYTF. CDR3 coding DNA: TGCAGCGTTCAACGGGACTATGGCTACACCTTC.

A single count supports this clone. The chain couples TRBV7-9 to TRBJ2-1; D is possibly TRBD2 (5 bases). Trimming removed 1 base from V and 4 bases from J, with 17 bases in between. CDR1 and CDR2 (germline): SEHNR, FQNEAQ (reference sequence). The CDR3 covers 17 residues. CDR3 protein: CASSLVGGLTIYNEQFF. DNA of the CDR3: TGTGCCAGCAGCTTAGTGGGCGGGCTGACTATATACAATGAGCAGTTCTTC.

The CDR3 sequence: CASSLAGWSKAVNTGELFF. The DNA for the CDR3 is TGCGCCAGCAGCTTGGCCGGGTGGAGTAAGGCAGTGAACACCGGGGAGCTGTTTTTT. This chain uses TRBV5-1 with TRBJ2-2, with D unresolved. The CDR3 runs 19 residues. The V and J ends lost 0 bases and 1 base respectively, with 19 bases between them. From germline, CDR1 is SGHRS and CDR2 YFSETQ.

CDR3 loop: CASSYQDTGELFF. In DNA form, the CDR3 reads TGCGCCAGCAGCTACCAGGACACCGGGGAGCTGTTTTTT. This rearrangement joins TRBV4-1 to TRBJ2-2, with D uncertain. Germline CDR1 is MGHRA and CDR2 is YSYEKL. This CDR3 comprises 13 residues. The ends were cut back, 5 bases at V and 3 bases at J, with 7 bases in the middle.

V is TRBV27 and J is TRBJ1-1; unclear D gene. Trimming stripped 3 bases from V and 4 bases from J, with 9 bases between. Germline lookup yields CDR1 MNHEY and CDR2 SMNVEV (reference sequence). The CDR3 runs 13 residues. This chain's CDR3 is CASSFNSITEAFF. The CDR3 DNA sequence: TGTGCCAGCAGTTTCAATTCAATCACTGAAGCTTTCTTT.

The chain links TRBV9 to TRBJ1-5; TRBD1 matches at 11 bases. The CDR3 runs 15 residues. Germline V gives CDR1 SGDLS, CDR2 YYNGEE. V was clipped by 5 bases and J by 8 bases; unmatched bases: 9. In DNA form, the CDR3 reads TGTGCCAGCAGTATGTCGGGGACAGGGGGTGAGCCCCAGCATTTT. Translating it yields CASSMSGTGGEPQHF.

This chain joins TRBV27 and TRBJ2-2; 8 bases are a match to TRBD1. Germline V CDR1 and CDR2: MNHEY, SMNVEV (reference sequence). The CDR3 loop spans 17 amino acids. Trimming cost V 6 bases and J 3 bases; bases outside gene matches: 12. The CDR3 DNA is TGTGCCAGCAGCCCTGACTTGACAGGGGTGCACACCGGGGAGCTGTTTTTT. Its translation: CASSPDLTGVHTGELFF.

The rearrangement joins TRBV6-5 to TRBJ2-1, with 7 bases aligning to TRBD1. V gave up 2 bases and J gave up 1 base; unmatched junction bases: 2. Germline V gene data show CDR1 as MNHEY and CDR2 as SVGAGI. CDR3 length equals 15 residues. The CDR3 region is CASSYGTASYNEQFF. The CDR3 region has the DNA TGTGCCAGCAGTTACGGGACAGCTTCCTACAATGAGCAGTTCTTC.

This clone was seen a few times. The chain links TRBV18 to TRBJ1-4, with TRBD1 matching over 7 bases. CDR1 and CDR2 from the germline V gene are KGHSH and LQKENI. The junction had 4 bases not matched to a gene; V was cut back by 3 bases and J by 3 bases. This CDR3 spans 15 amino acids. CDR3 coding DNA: TGTGCCAGCTCACCGGGGACAGCATCTAATGAAAAACTGTTTTTT. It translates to CASSPGTASNEKLFF.

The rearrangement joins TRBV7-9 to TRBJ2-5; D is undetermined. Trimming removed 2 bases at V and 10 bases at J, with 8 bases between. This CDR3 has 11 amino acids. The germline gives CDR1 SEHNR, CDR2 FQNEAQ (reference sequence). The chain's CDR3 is CASSLQEGQYF. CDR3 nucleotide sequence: TGTGCCAGCAGCTTACAGGAAGGCCAGTACTTC.

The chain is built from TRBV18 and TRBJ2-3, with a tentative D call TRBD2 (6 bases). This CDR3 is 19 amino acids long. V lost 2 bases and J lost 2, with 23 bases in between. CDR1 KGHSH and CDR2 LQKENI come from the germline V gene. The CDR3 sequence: CASSPGGVHLSRDTDTQYF. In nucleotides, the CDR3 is TGTGCCAGCTCACCAGGCGGGGTACACCTATCGAGGGACACAGATACGCAGTATTTT. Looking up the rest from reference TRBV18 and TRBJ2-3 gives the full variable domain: NAGVMQNPRHLVRRRGQEARLRCSPMKGHSHVYWYRQLPEEGLKFMVYLQKENIIDESGMPKERFSAEFPKEGPSILRIQQVVRGDSAAYFCASSPGGVHLSRDTDTQYFGPGTRLTVL.

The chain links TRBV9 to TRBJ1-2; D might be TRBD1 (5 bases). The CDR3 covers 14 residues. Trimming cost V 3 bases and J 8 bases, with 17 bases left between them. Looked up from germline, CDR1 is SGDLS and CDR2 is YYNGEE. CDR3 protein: CASSAYGGSGGYTF. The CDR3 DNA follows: TGTGCCAGCAGCGCCTACGGGGGGTCAGGAGGCTACACCTTC.

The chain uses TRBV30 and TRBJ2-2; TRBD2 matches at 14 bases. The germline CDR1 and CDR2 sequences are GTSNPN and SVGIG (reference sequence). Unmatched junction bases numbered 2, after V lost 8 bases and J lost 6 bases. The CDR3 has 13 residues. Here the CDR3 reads CAGLAGGPGELFF. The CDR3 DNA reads TGTGCCGGACTAGCGGGGGGCCCCGGGGAGCTGTTTTTT.

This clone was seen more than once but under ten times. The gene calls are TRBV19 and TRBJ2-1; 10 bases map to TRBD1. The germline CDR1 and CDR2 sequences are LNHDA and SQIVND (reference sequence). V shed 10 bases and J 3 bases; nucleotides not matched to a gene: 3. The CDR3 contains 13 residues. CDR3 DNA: TGTGCCACCGGGACAGGGGACTACAATGAGCAGTTCTTC. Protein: CATGTGDYNEQFF.

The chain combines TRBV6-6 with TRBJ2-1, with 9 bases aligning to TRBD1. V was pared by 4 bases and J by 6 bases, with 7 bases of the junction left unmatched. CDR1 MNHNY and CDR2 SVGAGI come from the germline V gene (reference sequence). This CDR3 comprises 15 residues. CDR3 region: CASSFPGQGSNEQFF. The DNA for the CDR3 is TGTGCCAGCAGTTTCCCGGGACAGGGAAGCAATGAGCAGTTCTTC.